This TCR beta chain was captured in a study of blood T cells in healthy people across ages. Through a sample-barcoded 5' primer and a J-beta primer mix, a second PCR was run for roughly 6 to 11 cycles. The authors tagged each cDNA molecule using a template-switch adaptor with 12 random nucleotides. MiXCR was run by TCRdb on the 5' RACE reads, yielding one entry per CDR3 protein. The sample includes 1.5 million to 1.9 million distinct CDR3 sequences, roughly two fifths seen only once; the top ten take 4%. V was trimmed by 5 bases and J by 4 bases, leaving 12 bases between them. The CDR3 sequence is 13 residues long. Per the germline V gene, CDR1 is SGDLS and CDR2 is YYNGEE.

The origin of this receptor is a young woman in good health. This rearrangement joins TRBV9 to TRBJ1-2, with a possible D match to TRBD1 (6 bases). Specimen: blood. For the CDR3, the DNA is TGTGCCAGCAGTACAGGGAGTATCTATGGCTACACCTTC. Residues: CASSTGSIYGYTF. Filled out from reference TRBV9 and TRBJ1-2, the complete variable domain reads DSGVTQTPKHLITATGQRVTLRCSPRSGDLSVYWYQQSLDQGLQFLIQYYNGEERAKGNILERFSAQQFPDLHSELNLSSLELGDSALYFCASSTGSIYGYTFGSGTRLTVV.